Following are 26 T cell receptor beta chains from one sample sequenced in a study of shared clonotypes between healthy human individuals. Naive-designated CD8 cells lacked CD45RO, were positively enriched for CCR7, and omitted terminally differentiated effector memory CD45RA+ cells. This table comes from immunoSEQ multiplex PCR, and its TCRdb copy is limited to in-frame clones, with some not included. The sample lists some 2.1 million clones, 80% to 95% occurring once. Sequenced sample: naive CD8+ T cells from PBMCs. These receptors were obtained from a man in his late teens or twenties in good health. Some clones in this sample may be carry-over from other donors' samples.

CDR3 in amino acids: CASSVPSSGNTIYF. Here the CDR3 DNA reads TGTGCCAGCAGCGTCCCCTCCTCTGGAAACACCATATATTTT. The chain recombines TRBV5-6 with TRBJ1-3; D is unclear. Trimming took off 4 bases at V and 0 bases at J, with 8 bases between the two ends. The germline gives CDR1 SGHDT, CDR2 YYEEEE. This CDR3 contains 14 residues. Combining the CDR3 with reference TRBV5-6 and TRBJ1-3 gives the whole variable domain DAGVTQSPTHLIKTRGQQVTLRCSPKSGHDTVSWYQQALGQGPQFIFQYYEEEERQRGNFPDRFSGHQFPNYSSELNVNALLLGDSALYLCASSVPSSGNTIYFGEGSWLTVV.

The gene calls are TRBV9 and TRBJ2-2; D may be TRBD2 (5 bases). This CDR3 comprises 14 residues. CDR1 is SGDLS, CDR2 YYNGEE, per germline. With 1 base removed from V and 11 bases from J, the gap between germline ends came to 15 bases. This CDR3 is CASSVYVVDLELFF. The DNA of the CDR3 is TGTGCCAGCAGCGTATACGTAGTGGACTTAGAGCTGTTTTTT.

About this clone: The same CDR3 is also encoded by other DNA sequences in this sample. The chain carries TRBV4-1 and TRBJ2-7; a possible D gene is TRBD2 (5 bases). CDR1 and CDR2 from the germline V gene are MGHRA and YSYEKL. Trimming pared 0 bases from V and 3 bases from J, leaving 12 bases between. The CDR3 extends over 15 amino acids. The CDR3 is CASSQDRGSSYEQYF. CDR3 nucleotide sequence: TGCGCCAGCAGCCAAGATCGGGGATCGAGCTACGAGCAGTACTTC.

V and J are TRBV28 and TRBJ2-7, with 10 bases fitting TRBD2. The germline gives CDR1 MDHEN, CDR2 SYDVKM. This CDR3 has 16 amino acids. V lost 3 bases to trimming and J lost 3 bases; unmatched junction nucleotides: 8. CDR3 residues: CASSFRPASGSYEQYF. The CDR3 DNA sequence: TGTGCCAGCAGTTTCCGCCCCGCTAGCGGGAGCTACGAGCAGTACTTC.

This chain joins TRBV7-9 and TRBJ1-1; D remains unclear. Germline V lookup: CDR1 SEHNR, CDR2 FQNEAQ (reference sequence). The CDR3 covers 14 residues. The germline V and J ends were trimmed by 4 bases and 5 bases, with 14 bases remaining between them. The CDR3 DNA is TGTGCCAGCAGCTCCACACTATGGGTTACTGAAGCTTTCTTT. Its translation is CASSSTLWVTEAFF.

J is TRBJ1-2 and V is TRBV28; the D gene is possibly TRBD1 (6 bases). V was cut by 6 bases and J by 4 bases, with 18 bases left in between. The length of the CDR3 is 15 residues. Germline lookup yields CDR1 MDHEN and CDR2 SYDVKM. As DNA, the CDR3 is TGTGCCAGCAGCTCAGATACCGGGACATCCTATGGCTACACCTTC. It specifies CASSSDTGTSYGYTF.

J is TRBJ2-1 and V is TRBV27; D uncertain. Per germline, CDR1 MNHEY and CDR2 SMNVEV (reference sequence). The V end was cut by 7 bases, the J end by 3 bases, with 16 bases between. The CDR3 has 15 residues. Here the CDR3 DNA reads TGTGCCAGCACCCATGGCGCCTTTCTCTACAATGAGCAGTTCTTC. Encoded protein: CASTHGAFLYNEQFF.

The chain has TRBV30 and TRBJ2-7; TRBD2 might be the D (6 bases). Trimming left V 0 bases short and J 5 bases short, with 8 bases between. The CDR3 totals 12 residues. Germline V lookup: CDR1 GTSNPN, CDR2 SVGIG (reference sequence). CDR3 nucleotides: TGTGCCTGGAGTGTGTGGGGGGACGAGCAGTACTTC. Translation: CAWSVWGDEQYF.

The chain joins TRBV27 to TRBJ2-7; the D gene is possibly TRBD1 (5 bases). Germline CDR1 and CDR2: MNHEY and SMNVEV (reference sequence). This CDR3 has 15 residues. The V end lost 5 bases, the J end lost 1 base, and 15 bases lay between the germline ends. The CDR3 DNA reads as TGTGCCAGCAGTCCAGGACAATTCCCTTCCTACGAGCAGTACTTC. Protein sequence: CASSPGQFPSYEQYF.

The chain employs TRBV27 and TRBJ2-3; TRBD1 might be the D (9 bases). Between the trimmed V and J ends, which lost 7 bases and 3 bases, there was a span of 17 bases. The CDR3 has 15 residues. CDR1 is MNHEY, CDR2 SMNVEV, per germline (reference sequence). CDR3 region: CASNGGDRVTDTQYF. The CDR3 DNA sequence: TGTGCCAGCAACGGGGGGGACAGGGTAACAGATACGCAGTATTTT.

This clone was observed once. The CDR3 coding sequence is TGTGCCAGCAGCTCAAAGACAGGGATCACCGGGGAGCTGTTTTTT. Translated: CASSSKTGITGELFF. The V gene is TRBV7-9, the J gene TRBJ2-2, with 7 bases lining up with TRBD1. V lost 4 bases, J lost 4 bases, and 6 bases stayed unmatched. The CDR3 consists of 15 residues. Germline-derived CDR1 and CDR2 are SEHNR and FQNEAQ (reference sequence).

V gene TRBV9 combines with J gene TRBJ2-7; TRBD2 matches at 12 bases. The CDR3 extends over 16 amino acids. Unmatched junction bases numbered 11, after V lost 4 bases and J lost 6 bases. The V gene's germline CDR1 is SGDLS and CDR2 YYNGEE. CDR3 sequence reads: CASSSSSLAGGSEQYF. Written as DNA, the CDR3 is TGTGCCAGCAGCTCTAGCTCACTAGCGGGAGGCTCCGAGCAGTACTTC.

The V call is TRBV27, the J call TRBJ1-5, with D uncertain. Trimming took 0 bases from V and 4 from J, leaving 13 bases between them. The CDR3 is made up of 16 amino acids. Germline assignment: CDR1 MNHEY and CDR2 SMNVEV (reference sequence). This CDR3 reads CASSLSRGMGNQPQHF. The CDR3 coding sequence is TGTGCCAGCAGTTTATCGAGAGGGATGGGGAATCAGCCCCAGCATTTT.

This sequence joins TRBV28 and TRBJ1-4; D gene ambiguous. With 7 bases removed from V and 0 bases from J, the gap between germline ends came to 12 bases. There are 15 residues in the CDR3. Germline CDR1 is MDHEN and CDR2 is SYDVKM. The CDR3 region is CASTLRGATNEKLFF. CDR3 nucleotides: TGTGCCAGCACCCTCCGGGGAGCAACTAATGAAAAACTGTTTTTT. Full variable domain (outside the CDR3, taken from reference TRBV28 and TRBJ1-4): DVKVTQSSRYLVKRTGEKVFLECVQDMDHENMFWYRQDPGLGLRLIYFSYDVKMKEKGDIPEGYSVSREKKERFSLILESASTNQTSMYLCASTLRGATNEKLFFGSGTQLSVL.

Note on this clone: The same CDR3 can be traced to other DNA sequences in this sample. This chain uses TRBV10-3 with TRBJ1-3; no firm D call. Germline CDR1 reads ENHRY; CDR2 reads SYGVKD. CDR3 length: 11 amino acids. V was cut by 9 bases and J by 0 bases, with 3 bases left in between. CDR3 DNA: TGTGCCATTGCCTCTGGAAACACCATATATTTT. It specifies CAIASGNTIYF.

This clone was seen only once. The rearrangement uses TRBV7-9 and TRBJ2-3, with 7 bases matching TRBD1. The CDR3 is made up of 16 amino acids. J was trimmed by 3 bases and V by 6 bases; bases with no gene match: 12. The germline CDR1 and CDR2 sequences are SEHNR and FQNEAQ (reference sequence). CDR3 sequence: CASRYTTVQGTDTQYF. The CDR3 nucleotides are TGTGCCAGCAGATACACTACCGTACAGGGGACAGATACGCAGTATTTT.

The chain carries TRBV25-1 and TRBJ2-2; D might be TRBD2 (6 bases). Trimming shortened V by 9 bases and J by 1 base, and 9 bases separated the two germline ends. The length of the CDR3 is 13 residues. The germline V gene encodes CDR1 MGHDK and CDR2 SYGVNS. As DNA, the CDR3 is TGTGCCAGTGGTAGCGGGAACACCGGGGAGCTGTTTTTT. This gives the protein CASGSGNTGELFF.

This clone occurred once. The CDR3 spells CASSVDGGGPANEQFF. CDR3 bases: TGTGCCAGCAGCGTAGACGGTGGGGGGCCGGCGAATGAGCAGTTCTTC. This chain uses TRBV9 with TRBJ2-1, with D tentatively TRBD1 or TRBD2 (6 bases each). Trimming shortened V by 0 bases and J by 7 bases, and 17 bases separated the two germline ends. In germline, CDR1 is SGDLS, CDR2 YYNGEE. The CDR3 extends over 16 amino acids. The complete variable domain, with remaining parts taken from reference TRBV9 and TRBJ2-1, reads DSGVTQTPKHLITATGQRVTLRCSPRSGDLSVYWYQQSLDQGLQFLIQYYNGEERAKGNILERFSAQQFPDLHSELNLSSLELGDSALYFCASSVDGGGPANEQFFGPGTRLTVL.

As for this clone: This CDR3 is also generated by other DNA sequences in the sample. The V gene is TRBV27, the J gene TRBJ2-7; 8 nucleotides line up with TRBD2. Trimming took 3 bases from V and 3 from J; bases not matched to a gene: 4. Germline loops: CDR1 MNHEY, CDR2 SMNVEV (reference sequence). CDR3 length: 14 amino acids. CDR3 residues: CASSFGLAGYEQYF. DNA for the CDR3: TGTGCCAGCAGTTTTGGCCTAGCGGGCTACGAGCAGTACTTC.

The J gene is TRBJ1-1, the V gene TRBV5-1; 9 bases line up with TRBD1. The CDR3 spans 14 residues. After removal of 5 bases from V and 10 bases from J, the junction contained 12 bases not matched to a gene. In germline, CDR1 is SGHRS, CDR2 YFSETQ. The CDR3 spells CASSPTQGARGAFF. The DNA of the CDR3 is TGCGCCAGCAGTCCCACACAGGGGGCACGAGGAGCTTTCTTT.

The V gene is TRBV27, the J gene TRBJ2-7, with D hard to call. The length of the CDR3 is 13 residues. Trimming shortened V by 3 bases and J by 6 bases, and 12 bases separated the two germline ends. Germline CDR1 is MNHEY and CDR2 is SMNVEV (reference sequence). CDR3: CASSFSVGSEQYF. DNA for the CDR3: TGTGCCAGCAGTTTTTCGGTAGGGTCCGAGCAGTACTTC.

The chain uses TRBV27 and TRBJ2-2, with TRBD1 identical over 7 bases. The CDR3 spans 15 residues. Germline CDR1 and CDR2: MNHEY and SMNVEV (reference sequence). The junction had 5 bases not matched to a gene; V was cut back by 5 bases and J by 2 bases. CDR3 in DNA: TGTGCCAGCAGTCACCAGGGGGTCAACACCGGGGAGCTGTTTTTT. It is translated as CASSHQGVNTGELFF.

This chain connects TRBV11-3 to TRBJ2-5, with D hard to call. CDR1 and CDR2 (germline): SGHNT, YENEEA. This CDR3 contains 17 residues. V lost 1 base to trimming and J lost 8 bases, with 23 bases between them. DNA of the CDR3: TGTGCCAGCAGCTTAGGCCCGGTCCCCGTGGGGAAGGACACCCAGTACTTC. Translation gives CASSLGPVPVGKDTQYF.

Regarding this clone: Different DNA sequences within this sample yield the same CDR3. The chain recombines TRBV18 with TRBJ2-1, with 12 bases that match TRBD2. CDR1 is KGHSH, CDR2 LQKENI, per germline. Losses at the gene ends were 0 bases for V and 2 bases for J; bases not matched to a gene: 2. This CDR3 contains 17 residues. The CDR3 DNA follows: TGTGCCAGCTCACCACCCGGACTAGCGGGAACCTACAATGAGCAGTTCTTC. Its protein product is CASSPPGLAGTYNEQFF.

This clone has only a few counts. The rearrangement links TRBV30 to TRBJ2-2, with a weak D call TRBD1 (5 bases). V shed 2 bases and J shed 5 bases, with 15 bases lying between them. Germline-derived CDR1 and CDR2 are GTSNPN and SVGIG (reference sequence). CDR3 length: 15 residues. In DNA form, the CDR3 reads TGTGCCTGGAGTTCGGGCAGGGTTTGGACCGGGGAGCTGTTTTTT. Its translation is CAWSSGRVWTGELFF. Full variable domain (missing parts from reference TRBV30 and TRBJ2-2): SQTIHQWPATLVQPVGSPLSLECTVEGTSNPNLYWYRQAAGRGLQLLFYSVGIGQISSEVPQNLSASRPQDRQFILSSKKLLLSDSGFYLCAWSSGRVWTGELFFGEGSRLTVL.

This chain uses TRBV28 with TRBJ2-1; 15 nucleotides line up with TRBD2. The V gene's germline CDR1 is MDHEN and CDR2 SYDVKM. This CDR3 comprises 18 residues. J gave up 10 bases and V 4 bases, and 14 bases lay outside the gene matches. In DNA form, the CDR3 reads TGTGCCAGCAGTTATCCGGGACTAGCGGGAGGACTAATTGACGAGCAGTTCTTC. Protein sequence: CASSYPGLAGGLIDEQFF.